This passage covers 8 T cell receptor beta chains from one sample sequenced in a study of CD8+ T cells in alopecia areata. cDNA prepared by RNA extraction and subsequent reverse transcription served as the template for sequencing. The method was immunoSEQ multiplex PCR; TCRdb's version includes in-frame clones alone and lacks a portion of them. The sample has some 51,000 clones, around 96% seen once; the top ten hold 20% to 30%. Sequencing used CD8+ T cells sorted from blood, obtained at week 0. The source is a human donor with alopecia areata.

This rearrangement joins TRBV4-2 to TRBJ2-5; 9 nucleotides agree with TRBD2. Trimming at V came to 0 bases and at J to 4 bases, leaving 6 bases not matched to a gene. The CDR3 totals 16 residues. Germline V gene lookup returns CDR1 LGHNA and CDR2 YNFKEQ. The CDR3 loop is CASSQDRGGALETQYF. CDR3 nucleotides: TGTGCCAGCAGCCAAGATCGCGGGGGGGCCCTAGAGACCCAGTACTTC.

V usage is TRBV7-9 and J usage is TRBJ1-2; unclear D gene. Germline CDR1 reads SEHNR; CDR2 reads FQNEAQ (reference sequence). V shed 2 bases and J shed 4 bases, with 11 bases lying between them. The CDR3 has 14 amino acids. CDR3 coding DNA: TGTGCCAGCAGCTTAATGGGCCTAAGCTATGGCTACACCTTC. Translation: CASSLMGLSYGYTF.

The chain is built from TRBV4-2 and TRBJ2-1; D call uncertain. The germline V gene encodes CDR1 LGHNA and CDR2 YNFKEQ. The CDR3 is 17 residues long. Trimming cost V 6 bases and J 5 bases, with 23 bases left between them. The CDR3 sequence: CASSQNSRSSGNNEQFF. The CDR3 DNA follows: TGTGCCAGCAGTCAGAATTCCCGTAGCTCGGGTAACAATGAGCAGTTCTTC.

The V call is TRBV19, the J call TRBJ2-2; D may correspond to TRBD1 or TRBD2 (5 bases each). Germline CDR1 reads LNHDA; CDR2 reads SQIVND (reference sequence). The CDR3 covers 14 residues. Trimming took 3 bases from V and 6 from J, leaving 11 bases between them. The CDR3 is CASSMAGTPGELFF. In DNA form, the CDR3 reads TGTGCCAGTAGTATGGCCGGGACCCCCGGGGAGCTGTTTTTT.

The chain carries TRBV5-1 and TRBJ2-7, with 8 bases matching TRBD2. Germline V CDR1 and CDR2: SGHRS, YFSETQ. The CDR3 is 15 residues long. V lost 4 bases to trimming and J lost 3 bases; unmatched junction nucleotides: 9. The CDR3 DNA is TGCGCCAGCAGCCCCGCGGGGGGAGGGGGCTACGAGCAGTACTTC. It encodes CASSPAGGGGYEQYF. The whole variable domain, filled in from reference TRBV5-1 and TRBJ2-7, reads KAGVTQTPRYLIKTRGQQVTLSCSPISGHRSVSWYQQTPGQGLQFLFEYFSETQRNKGNFPGRFSGRQFSNSRSEMNVSTLELGDSALYLCASSPAGGGGYEQYFGPGTRLTVT.

V is TRBV4-1 and J is TRBJ2-7, with 9 nucleotides matching TRBD1. There are 16 residues in the CDR3. With V trimmed by 4 bases and J by 2 bases, 9 bases remained unmatched. CDR1 MGHRA and CDR2 YSYEKL come from the germline V gene. CDR3 amino acids: CASSPGGQGDTYEQYF. CDR3 bases: TGCGCCAGCAGCCCAGGGGGACAGGGTGACACCTACGAGCAGTACTTC.

The V gene is TRBV2, the J gene TRBJ2-1; 9 positions match TRBD1. The CDR3 spans 16 residues. Germline V gene sequence: CDR1 SNHLY, CDR2 FYNNEI. The V segment lost 0 bases and the J segment 9 bases; nucleotides outside the gene matches: 9. The CDR3 spells CASSEARTGARGEQFF. Written as DNA, the CDR3 is TGTGCCAGCAGTGAAGCGCGGACAGGGGCCCGGGGTGAGCAGTTCTTC.

The V and J genes are TRBV2 and TRBJ2-7, with D possibly TRBD2 on 5 matching bases. Trimming removed 8 bases from V and 4 bases from J, with 36 bases in between. The CDR3 spans 20 residues. Per the germline V gene, CDR1 is SNHLY and CDR2 is FYNNEI. The DNA for the CDR3 is TGTGCCAGCCTGAGCTACGGAACAACATTAGCTAGCCGGTCCCGATACGAGCAGTACTTC. Residues: CASLSYGTTLASRSRYEQYF. Filled out from reference TRBV2 and TRBJ2-7, the complete variable domain reads EPEVTQTPSHQVTQMGQEVILRCVPISNHLYFYWYRQILGQKVEFLVSFYNNEISEKSEIFDDQFSVERPDGSNFTLKIRSTKLEDSAMYFCASLSYGTTLASRSRYEQYFGPGTRLTVT.